Following are 17 T cell receptor beta chains from one sample sequenced in a study of control samples from healthy donors and cancer patients. Data came from immunoSEQ multiplex PCR; TCRdb stores just in-frame clones and leaves some out. Of under 450,000 clones in the sample, about nine tenths are singletons; the top ten hold around 6.5%. Sequenced: PBMCs. Receptor source: a man aged 40-50 years with head and neck cancer.

This chain connects TRBV2 to TRBJ2-7; TRBD2 is a possible D gene (5 bases). V was pared by 5 bases and J by 0 bases, with 20 bases between. CDR1 and CDR2 (germline): SNHLY, FYNNEI. The CDR3 loop spans 17 amino acids. CDR3 coding DNA: TGTGCCAGCAGTCCCACCGGTGGGCTAGCCAGCTCCTACGAGCAGTACTTC. Protein: CASSPTGGLASSYEQYF.

This clone appeared once. The chain combines TRBV3-1 (or the pseudogene TRBV3-2) with TRBJ1-2; TRBD1 aligns across 7 bases. J was trimmed by 7 bases and V by 8 bases; bases with no gene match: 7. Germline lookup yields CDR1 LGHDT and CDR2 YNNKEL (reference sequence). The CDR3 is 12 amino acids. The CDR3 sequence: CASGTALFGYTF. DNA for the CDR3: TGTGCCAGCGGGACAGCCCTCTTTGGCTACACCTTC.

The V and J genes are TRBV24-1 and TRBJ2-3; 10 nucleotides match TRBD2. The CDR3 extends over 16 amino acids. CDR1 is KGHDR, CDR2 SFDVKD, per germline. V gave up 3 bases and J gave up 1 base; unmatched junction bases: 3. CDR3 region: CATSDPTSGGTDTQYF. The CDR3 DNA sequence: TGTGCCACCAGTGATCCTACTAGCGGGGGCACAGATACGCAGTATTTT.

This chain uses TRBV7-3 with TRBJ2-1, with 11 bases lining up with TRBD2. Looked up from germline, CDR1 is SGHTA and CDR2 is FQGTGA. CDR3 length equals 16 residues. V lost 5 bases, J lost 8 bases, and 11 bases stayed unmatched. CDR3 protein: CASSINLAGGFDEQFF. The DNA for the CDR3 is TGTGCCAGCAGCATAAATCTAGCGGGGGGATTCGATGAGCAGTTCTTC. Using reference TRBV7-3 and TRBJ2-1 for the parts outside the CDR3, the full variable domain is GAGVSQTPSNKVTEKGKYVELRCDPISGHTALYWYRQSLGQGPEFLIYFQGTGAADDSGLPNDRFFAVRPEGSVSTLKIQRTERGDSAVYLCASSINLAGGFDEQFFGPGTRLTVL.

The sample holds one count of this clone. The gene calls are TRBV6-4 and TRBJ2-2, with TRBD2 identical over 10 bases. This CDR3 is built from 16 residues. From germline, CDR1 is MRHNA and CDR2 SNTAGT. With V trimmed by 6 bases and J by 3 bases, 7 bases remained unmatched. CDR3 coding DNA: TGTGCCAGCAGCGAAGAAGCGGGAGGGGACACCGGGGAGCTGTTTTTT. Amino acids: CASSEEAGGDTGELFF.

The J gene is TRBJ2-7, the V gene TRBV19; 9 bases align to TRBD1. The CDR3 loop spans 15 amino acids. V lost 4 bases, J lost 9 bases, and 13 bases stayed unmatched. CDR1 and CDR2 from the germline V gene are LNHDA and SQIVND (reference sequence). CDR3 residues: CASSNGQGMGQVQYF. The CDR3 region has the DNA TGTGCCAGTAGTAACGGACAGGGGATGGGGCAAGTGCAGTACTTC.

This chain joins TRBV7-9 and TRBJ1-2, with D hard to call. V shed 5 bases and J shed 2 bases, with 9 bases lying between them. This CDR3 region has 13 residues. The V gene's germline CDR1 is SEHNR and CDR2 FQNEAQ (reference sequence). The CDR3 here is CASSPLGNYGYTF. The DNA of the CDR3 is TGTGCCAGCAGCCCCTTGGGGAACTATGGCTACACCTTC.

This clone was seen a few times. The same CDR3 arises from other DNA sequences in this sample as well. The chain has TRBV11-2 and TRBJ2-3, with D perhaps matching TRBD2 (7 bases). V gave up 5 bases and J gave up 1 base, with 16 bases separating them. The CDR3 sequence is 16 residues long. CDR1 and CDR2 (germline): SGHAT, FQNNGV. The CDR3 DNA reads TGTGCCAGCAGCCCCGATGGGGGGGGCCGCACAGATACGCAGTATTTT. Its protein is CASSPDGGGRTDTQYF.

This clone turned up a few times. The chain employs TRBV6-2 or TRBV6-3 and TRBJ2-5; TRBD1 matches 8 bases. Germline V CDR1 and CDR2: MNHEY, SVGEGT. The CDR3 totals 15 residues. J lost 3 bases, V lost 6 bases, and 9 bases had no gene match. The CDR3 protein is CASSRQGPVKETQYF. CDR3 DNA sequence: TGTGCCAGCAGCCGACAGGGGCCCGTAAAAGAGACCCAGTACTTC.

The chain has TRBV6-2 or TRBV6-3 and TRBJ2-3, with TRBD2 matching over 7 bases. This CDR3 has 17 residues. Germline V gene sequence: CDR1 MNHEY, CDR2 SVGEGT. The V gene end was trimmed by 6 bases and the J gene end by 6 bases; junction bases not matched to a gene: 18. The CDR3 DNA reads TGTGCCAGCAGCACTCCCTTTAGGGAGGGAGGCAAGGATACGCAGTATTTT. The encoded protein is CASSTPFREGGKDTQYF.

This chain uses TRBV7-3 with TRBJ1-1, with 9 bases lining up with TRBD1. The germline gives CDR1 SGHTA, CDR2 FQGTGA. CDR3 length: 15 amino acids. V lost 5 bases to trimming and J lost 6 bases; unmatched junction nucleotides: 10. CDR3 protein: CASSTAPGQGAEAFF. In nucleotides, the CDR3 is TGTGCCAGCAGCACAGCGCCGGGACAGGGCGCTGAAGCTTTCTTT. Combining the CDR3 with reference TRBV7-3 and TRBJ1-1 gives the whole variable domain GAGVSQTPSNKVTEKGKYVELRCDPISGHTALYWYRQSLGQGPEFLIYFQGTGAADDSGLPNDRFFAVRPEGSVSTLKIQRTERGDSAVYLCASSTAPGQGAEAFFGQGTRLTVV.

The rearrangement joins TRBV7-2 to TRBJ1-2, with D maybe TRBD1 (5 bases). CDR1 is SGHTA, CDR2 FQGNSA, per germline. The CDR3 length is 14 residues. V was clipped by 0 bases and J by 8 bases, with 13 bases between them. The CDR3, as DNA: TGTGCCAGCAGCTTAGCCGGGGCACCGTCGGGCTACACCTTC. It yields the protein CASSLAGAPSGYTF.

Points on this clone: Other DNA sequences of this sample code for an identical CDR3. The chain uses TRBV12-3 or TRBV12-4 and TRBJ1-1, with D tentatively TRBD1 (6 bases). The CDR3 is 13 residues long. V was clipped by 1 base and J by 4 bases, with 7 bases between them. This chain's CDR3 is CASSLGGGTEAFF. DNA for the CDR3: TGTGCCAGCAGTTTAGGAGGGGGCACTGAAGCTTTCTTT.

Points on this clone: This same CDR3 is encoded by further DNA sequences in the sample. The chain recombines TRBV7-3 with TRBJ1-1; no clear D. Trimming took 2 bases from V and 2 from J, leaving 6 bases between them. The V gene's germline CDR1 is SGHTA and CDR2 FQGTGA. This CDR3 is 13 amino acids long. The CDR3 reads CASSLEGNTEAFF. Written as DNA, the CDR3 is TGTGCCAGCAGCTTAGAGGGAAACACTGAAGCTTTCTTT.

The chain recombines TRBV19 with TRBJ1-1; 11 nucleotides align to TRBD1. The CDR3 runs to 16 residues. The junction had 8 bases not matched to a gene; V was cut back by 2 bases and J by 6 bases. Germline V gene data show CDR1 as LNHDA and CDR2 as SQIVND (reference sequence). This CDR3 is CASSIILGQGAPEAFF. CDR3 DNA: TGTGCCAGTAGTATAATTCTCGGACAGGGGGCGCCTGAAGCTTTCTTT.

As DNA, the CDR3 is TGTGCCAGCAGCTTGTTGGCAAAGACCTACGAGCAGTACTTC. As protein: CASSLLAKTYEQYF. This chain connects TRBV5-6 to TRBJ2-7; D gene uncertain. V lost 1 base and J 2 bases, leaving 10 bases between the germline ends. This CDR3 contains 14 residues. In germline, CDR1 is SGHDT, CDR2 YYEEEE.

This clone has just a few counts. This chain joins TRBV14 and TRBJ2-7; D remains ambiguous. The germline CDR1 and CDR2 sequences are SGHDN and FVKESK. The CDR3 length is 14 residues. Trimming stripped 3 bases from V and 5 bases from J, with 14 bases between. CDR3 region: CASSHIGMGNEQYF. The DNA of the CDR3 is TGTGCCAGCAGCCATATCGGTATGGGCAACGAGCAGTACTTC. Variable domain in full (rest from reference TRBV14 and TRBJ2-7): EAGVTQFPSHSVIEKGQTVTLRCDPISGHDNLYWYRRVMGKEIKFLLHFVKESKQDESGMPNNRFLAERTGGTYSTLKVQPAELEDSGVYFCASSHIGMGNEQYFGPGTRLTVT.